The 29 T cell receptor beta chains presented below share a single source sample, sequenced in a study of neurological immune-mediated disorders. TCRdb fed the 5' RACE reads into MiXCR, producing one record per CDR3 protein. The sample has about 120,000 distinct CDR3 sequences, about 3.2% seen once. Specimen: PBMCs. These receptors all stem from a woman under 40 with multiple sclerosis.

At least ten counts were recorded for this clonotype. The gene calls are TRBV3-1 and TRBJ2-7; 9 bases match TRBD2. The CDR3 covers 16 residues. Germline V gene data show CDR1 as LGHDT and CDR2 as YNNKEL (reference sequence). V gave up 4 bases and J gave up 5 bases; unmatched junction bases: 12. The CDR3 DNA sequence: TGTGCCAGCAGCCTAAGGGGGAGCGGGAGGACGGACGAGCAGTACTTC. Encoded protein: CASSLRGSGRTDEQYF.

This clonotype was counted ten times or more. This chain uses TRBV7-2 with TRBJ1-3; a possible D gene is TRBD1 (6 bases). The CDR3 runs 16 residues. The V and J ends lost 2 bases and 0 bases respectively, with 11 bases between them. Per the germline V gene, CDR1 is SGHTA and CDR2 is FQGNSA. The DNA of the CDR3 is TGTGCCAGCAGCTTAATTGGGACAAACTCTGGAAACACCATATATTTT. The encoded protein is CASSLIGTNSGNTIYF.

This clonotype was found many times. V gene TRBV6-2 or TRBV6-3 combines with J gene TRBJ2-2; D ambiguous. The CDR3 loop spans 12 amino acids. The V and J ends lost 7 bases and 5 bases respectively, with 8 bases between them. Germline V gene data show CDR1 as MNHEY and CDR2 as SVGEGT. CDR3 sequence reads: CASTLPTGELFF. CDR3 coding DNA: TGTGCCAGCACCTTACCGACCGGGGAGCTGTTTTTT.

This clonotype was found a few times. Possible read error: a much larger clone is one base away. The CDR3 region is CDTSAEGGEQFF. The CDR3 DNA reads as TGTGACACCAGCGCCGAGGGAGGTGAGCAGTTCTTC. The rearrangement joins TRBV15 to TRBJ2-1; a weak D match, TRBD2 (6 bases). Germline values: CDR1 LNHNV, CDR2 YYDKDF (reference sequence). The CDR3 runs to 12 residues.

In this sample, this clonotype turned up many times. The chain has TRBV12-3 or TRBV12-4 and TRBJ2-1; 10 bases fit TRBD2. The CDR3 has 15 residues. The junction had 10 bases not matched to a gene; V was cut back by 6 bases and J by 8 bases. The CDR3: CASSFERGGSHEQFF. The DNA of the CDR3 is TGTGCCAGCAGCTTCGAGCGGGGGGGCTCCCATGAGCAGTTCTTC.

This clonotype was found many times. The chain employs TRBV5-1 and TRBJ2-1; D is unclear. The CDR3 covers 16 residues. Per the germline V gene, CDR1 is SGHRS and CDR2 is YFSETQ. Trimming removed 7 bases at V and 0 bases at J, with 17 bases between. The CDR3 bases are TGCGCCAGCGCTGTGTTGGGTCAGCGCTCCTACAATGAGCAGTTCTTC. Translated: CASAVLGQRSYNEQFF.

A few counts support this clonotype. The chain recombines TRBV7-9 with TRBJ2-1, with 9 bases matching TRBD2. This CDR3 contains 13 residues. Germline V gene lookup returns CDR1 SEHNR and CDR2 FQNEAQ (reference sequence). With V trimmed by 5 bases and J by 8 bases, 4 bases remained unmatched. The CDR3 is CASSHSGSDEQFF. In DNA, the CDR3 is TGTGCCAGCAGCCATAGCGGGAGCGATGAGCAGTTCTTC.

This clonotype ranks as medium-sized. The chain combines TRBV20-1 with TRBJ2-7; 8 bases agree with TRBD1. J gave up 0 bases and V 6 bases, and 4 bases lay outside the gene matches. CDR1 is DFQATT and CDR2 is SNEGSKA in the germline V gene (reference sequence). This CDR3 is 13 amino acids long. The CDR3 DNA follows: TGCAGTGCGAATACAGGGGGCTCCTACGAGCAGTACTTC. Translating it yields CSANTGGSYEQYF.

A remark on this clonotype: The germline gene is not matched at one end of the junction; a read error may be the cause. This rearrangement joins TRBV5-5 to TRBJ1-3, with D perhaps TRBD1 (5 bases). From germline, CDR1 is SGHKS and CDR2 YYEKEE (reference sequence). The length of the CDR3 is 14 residues. The CDR3 DNA reads TGTGCCAGAAGCTTGGGGGAGCCTGGAAACACCATATATTTT. It translates to CARSLGEPGNTIYF.

This clonotype was seen at least ten times. CDR3 protein: CASTPAQSYGYTF. DNA of the CDR3: TGTGCCAGCACCCCCGCGCAATCCTATGGCTACACCTTC. The chain recombines TRBV7-2 with TRBJ1-2; no clear D gene. Deletions cut 7 bases from V and 4 bases from J, with 13 bases between. The CDR3 spans 13 residues. Germline CDR1 is SGHTA and CDR2 is FQGNSA.

This clonotype occurred many times. This chain links TRBV20-1 with TRBJ2-3; 9 bases map to TRBD2. V gave up 7 bases and J gave up 3 bases; unmatched junction bases: 5. The CDR3 extends over 13 amino acids. The germline gives CDR1 DFQATT, CDR2 SNEGSKA (reference sequence). The CDR3 region is CSVPSGTTDTQYF. The CDR3 DNA follows: TGCAGTGTTCCTAGCGGGACAACAGATACGCAGTATTTT.

The CDR3 region has the DNA TGCAGTGCTAGATACCCAGGGGCCAACGTCCTGACTTTC. It encodes CSARYPGANVLTF. V is TRBV20-1 and J is TRBJ2-6; D not resolved. Deletions cut 2 bases from V and 4 bases from J, with 6 bases between. This CDR3 spans 13 amino acids. The germline gives CDR1 DFQATT, CDR2 SNEGSKA (reference sequence).

In its sample, this clonotype was seen a few times. This rearrangement joins TRBV5-1 to TRBJ2-1, with D possibly TRBD2 on 6 matching bases. CDR3 length equals 12 residues. CDR1 and CDR2 from the germline V gene are SGHRS and YFSETQ. The V end was cut by 3 bases, the J end by 14 bases, with 15 bases between. This CDR3 is CASSSYRGSEFF. CDR3 sequence (DNA): TGCGCCAGCAGCTCCTATCGGGGGAGCGAGTTCTTC.

This clonotype has a count of ten or more. The chain uses TRBV5-1 and TRBJ2-7; D remains unclear. CDR3 length: 14 residues. The V gene lost 6 bases and the J gene lost 3 bases, with 16 bases spanning the gap. Germline values: CDR1 SGHRS, CDR2 YFSETQ. CDR3 sequence reads: CASNPDLTNYEQYF. CDR3 DNA sequence: TGCGCCAGCAATCCCGACCTTACAAACTACGAGCAGTACTTC.

V gene TRBV4-1 combines with J gene TRBJ2-5; tentatively, D is TRBD1 or TRBD2 (6 bases each). The germline V gene has CDR1 MGHRA and CDR2 YSYEKL. The CDR3 has 15 amino acids. With 2 bases removed from V and 5 bases from J, the gap between germline ends came to 15 bases. The CDR3 DNA follows: TGCGCCAGCAGCCAACCCTTGGAGGGGGTCGAGACCCAGTACTTC. This codes for CASSQPLEGVETQYF.

This clonotype showed up many times. V and J are TRBV5-1 and TRBJ2-3; TRBD2 matches at 10 bases. This CDR3 spans 16 amino acids. J lost 2 bases, V lost 3 bases, and 6 bases had no gene match. Looked up from germline, CDR1 is SGHRS and CDR2 is YFSETQ. DNA of the CDR3: TGCGCCAGCAGCTCGATAGCGGGGGGCGTCACAGATACGCAGTATTTT. Amino acid sequence: CASSSIAGGVTDTQYF. Drawing the rest from reference TRBV5-1 and TRBJ2-3, the complete variable domain is KAGVTQTPRYLIKTRGQQVTLSCSPISGHRSVSWYQQTPGQGLQFLFEYFSETQRNKGNFPGRFSGRQFSNSRSEMNVSTLELGDSALYLCASSSIAGGVTDTQYFGPGTRLTVL.

Many counts were recorded for this clonotype. The chain joins TRBV7-8 to TRBJ2-7; 11 nucleotides align to TRBD1. The CDR3 spans 17 residues. Trimming cost V 5 bases and J 6 bases; bases outside gene matches: 15. Per germline, CDR1 SGHVS and CDR2 FQNEAQ. The CDR3 region is CASSPNPGTGGFSEQYF. In nucleotides, the CDR3 is TGTGCCAGCAGCCCCAACCCCGGGACAGGGGGGTTTAGCGAGCAGTACTTC. The whole variable domain, remainder taken from reference TRBV7-8 and TRBJ2-7, is GAGVSQSPRYKVAKRGQDVALRCDPISGHVSLFWYQQALGQGPEFLTYFQNEAQLDKSGLPSDRFFAERPEGSVSTLKIQRTQQEDSAVYLCASSPNPGTGGFSEQYFGPGTRLTVT.

This clonotype was observed at least ten times. As DNA, the CDR3 is TGTGCCTGGAGTGTACTCTCCCATCTACCAGGAATGAACACTGAAGCTTTCTTT. Translated: CAWSVLSHLPGMNTEAFF. This rearrangement joins TRBV30 to TRBJ1-1; no firm D call. V shed 0 bases and J shed 0 bases, with 20 bases lying between them. CDR1 is GTSNPN and CDR2 is SVGIG in the germline V gene (reference sequence). The CDR3 spans 18 residues. The whole variable domain, remainder taken from reference TRBV30 and TRBJ1-1, is SQTIHQWPATLVQPVGSPLSLECTVEGTSNPNLYWYRQAAGRGLQLLFYSVGIGQISSEVPQNLSASRPQDRQFILSSKKLLLSDSGFYLCAWSVLSHLPGMNTEAFFGQGTRLTVV.

This clonotype was observed at least ten times. This rearrangement joins TRBV5-1 to TRBJ2-3, with D perhaps given as TRBD1 or TRBD2 (5 bases each). The length of the CDR3 is 14 residues. The V gene's germline CDR1 is SGHRS and CDR2 YFSETQ. V was clipped by 4 bases and J by 3 bases, with 12 bases between them. For the CDR3, the DNA is TGCGCCAGCAGCCCGGGGTGGGGGACAGATACGCAGTATTTT. As protein: CASSPGWGTDTQYF.

This clonotype was picked up many times. The rearrangement links TRBV7-2 to TRBJ1-5; possibly TRBD1 for D (5 bases). Trimming pared 5 bases from V and 7 bases from J, leaving 18 bases between. The V gene's germline CDR1 is SGHTA and CDR2 FQGNSA. The CDR3 is made up of 15 amino acids. This CDR3 reads CASSQGWGVDQPQHF. The CDR3 coding sequence is TGTGCCAGCAGCCAAGGGTGGGGGGTTGACCAGCCCCAGCATTTT.

Ten or more counts support this clonotype. The rearrangement joins TRBV7-8 to TRBJ2-1; D perhaps matches TRBD1 (7 bases). The V gene's germline CDR1 is SGHVS and CDR2 FQNEAQ. The V and J ends lost 1 base and 4 bases respectively, with 14 bases between them. The CDR3 totals 16 residues. CDR3 in DNA: TGTGCCAGCAGCTTAGTTCAGGGGGGCGGGTACAATGAGCAGTTCTTC. Translation: CASSLVQGGGYNEQFF.

This clonotype was found a few times. V is TRBV7-2 and J is TRBJ2-5; no clear D gene. Between the trimmed V and J ends, which lost 5 bases and 0 bases, there was a span of 13 bases. This CDR3 has 15 amino acids. The germline V gene has CDR1 SGHTA and CDR2 FQGNSA. CDR3 sequence: CASSPIADYQETQYF. The CDR3 DNA reads as TGTGCCAGCAGCCCTATTGCAGACTACCAAGAGACCCAGTACTTC.

This clonotype was recorded many times. The chain links TRBV7-9 to TRBJ2-3, with D possibly TRBD2 on 5 matching bases. Trimming shortened V by 6 bases and J by 4 bases, and 14 bases separated the two germline ends. The CDR3 loop spans 14 amino acids. Germline V gives CDR1 SEHNR, CDR2 FQNEAQ (reference sequence). The CDR3 region is CASSYIGGSDTQYF. CDR3 bases: TGTGCCAGCAGTTATATTGGAGGCTCAGATACGCAGTATTTT. The variable domain in full, with the rest retrieved from reference TRBV7-9 and TRBJ2-3, is DTGVSQNPRHKITKRGQNVTFRCDPISEHNRLYWYRQTLGQGPEFLTYFQNEAQLEKSRLLSDRFSAERPKGSFSTLEIQRTEQGDSAMYLCASSYIGGSDTQYFGPGTRLTVL.

In this sample, this clonotype turned up many times. This sequence joins TRBV3-1 and TRBJ2-1; D possibly corresponds to TRBD2 (6 bases). Trimming shortened V by 4 bases and J by 7 bases, and 11 bases separated the two germline ends. Germline CDR1 reads LGHDT; CDR2 reads YNNKEL (reference sequence). There are 13 residues in the CDR3. The CDR3 protein is CASSPTGRNEQFF. The DNA of the CDR3 is TGTGCCAGCAGCCCAACGGGGAGGAATGAGCAGTTCTTC.

This clonotype was seen at least ten times. This chain links TRBV7-9 with TRBJ2-1; D is unresolved. V lost 5 bases, J lost 7 bases, and 9 bases lay in between. The CDR3 length is 12 residues. CDR1 is SEHNR and CDR2 is FQNEAQ in the germline V gene (reference sequence). The CDR3 bases are TGTGCCAGCAGCCCAGGCACTAATGAGCAGTTCTTC. It encodes CASSPGTNEQFF. The whole variable domain, filled in from reference TRBV7-9 and TRBJ2-1, reads DTGVSQNPRHKITKRGQNVTFRCDPISEHNRLYWYRQTLGQGPEFLTYFQNEAQLEKSRLLSDRFSAERPKGSFSTLEIQRTEQGDSAMYLCASSPGTNEQFFGPGTRLTVL.

Ten or more counts support this clonotype. V gene TRBV7-9 combines with J gene TRBJ2-7; D may match TRBD1 or TRBD2 (5 bases each). The CDR3 sequence is 13 residues long. The V gene's germline CDR1 is SEHNR and CDR2 FQNEAQ (reference sequence). V shed 2 bases and J shed 3 bases, with 8 bases lying between them. CDR3 in amino acids: CASSLQGDYEQYF. In DNA form, the CDR3 reads TGTGCCAGCAGCTTACAGGGAGACTACGAGCAGTACTTC.

This clonotype was counted ten times or more. The chain couples TRBV5-6 to TRBJ2-6, with 7 nucleotides matching TRBD2. The junction had 2 bases not matched to a gene; V was cut back by 3 bases and J by 2 bases. In germline, CDR1 is SGHDT, CDR2 YYEEEE. This CDR3 is built from 15 residues. CDR3 DNA sequence: TGTGCCAGCAGCTGGGGGGGACCTGGGGCCAACGTCCTGACTTTC. Residues: CASSWGGPGANVLTF.

Ten or more counts support this clonotype. This rearrangement joins TRBV6-5 to TRBJ2-1; 8 bases match TRBD2. Trimming took 5 bases from V and 1 from J; bases not matched to a gene: 1. Germline CDR1 reads MNHEY; CDR2 reads SVGAGI. The length of the CDR3 is 14 residues. The CDR3 DNA reads TGTGCCAGCAGTGCGGGAGGATCCTACAATGAGCAGTTCTTC. It encodes CASSAGGSYNEQFF.

This clonotype was counted many times. The chain has TRBV29-1 and TRBJ2-3; D ambiguous. V was clipped by 6 bases and J by 7 bases, with 11 bases between them. CDR3 length: 11 residues. Germline lookup yields CDR1 SQVTM and CDR2 ANQGSEA. CDR3 bases: TGCAGCGTAACAGAGACATATACGCAGTATTTT. Its translation is CSVTETYTQYF.